The 10 T cell receptor beta chains below come from one sample, sequenced in a study of glioma-infiltrating T cells (dated by TCRdb to 2015 to 2016). Data came from an Illumina MiSeq. The iRepertoire nested amplicon-rescue multiplex PCR (arm-PCR) platform was used to amplify TCR alpha and beta CDR3 regions from RNA. TCRdb applied fastp at Q25 and MiXCR to the public reads, then kept only in-frame beta chains. Each entry merges the rows of one CDR3 protein and shows their most common DNA and genes. Present in this sample are some 190,000 distinct CDR3 sequences, about 32% of which were seen just once. Around 20% of the sample goes to the ten largest clones. The sample comprised glioma tissue, nonneoplastic brain tissue, or PBMCs (not recorded which). The receptor set was obtained from a human donor with low-grade glioma or glioblastoma, undergoing nonglioma brain surgery, or in good health (not recorded which).

The J gene is TRBJ2-7, the V gene TRBV20-1; a weak D match, TRBD2 (6 bases). The germline V gene encodes CDR1 DFQATT and CDR2 SNEGSKA (reference sequence). V was pared by 5 bases and J by 2 bases, with 13 bases between. The CDR3 spans 13 residues. CDR3 nucleotide sequence: TGCAGTGCTTCGCGGGGTAACCCCTACGAGCAGTACTTC. Translation gives CSASRGNPYEQYF.

At least ten counts were recorded for this clonotype. The chain is built from TRBV27 and TRBJ2-5; no clear D gene. The CDR3 runs 14 residues. Trimming took off 3 bases at V and 2 bases at J, with 10 bases between the two ends. Germline CDR1 is MNHEY and CDR2 is SMNVEV (reference sequence). The CDR3 spells CASSFLGRQETQYF. The CDR3 DNA is TGTGCCAGCAGTTTTCTCGGCAGACAAGAGACCCAGTACTTC.

There are many counts of this clonotype. The J gene is TRBJ1-2, the V gene TRBV6-1, with D possibly being TRBD1 (5 bases). Trimming shortened V by 5 bases and J by 7 bases, and 14 bases separated the two germline ends. This CDR3 is 13 amino acids long. Germline V lookup: CDR1 MNHNS, CDR2 SASEGT. CDR3 in DNA: TGTGCCAGCAGTTTATCTGGGACCGGTGGCTACACCTTC. Translation: CASSLSGTGGYTF.

This clonotype was counted at least ten times. The chain is built from TRBV12-3 or TRBV12-4 and TRBJ2-3, with TRBD1 identical over 7 bases. Unmatched junction bases numbered 6, after V lost 6 bases and J lost 3 bases. The CDR3 is 14 residues long. The CDR3 here is CASSHRGETDTQYF. CDR3 bases: TGTGCCAGCAGCCACAGGGGCGAGACAGATACGCAGTATTTT.

Notes on this clonotype: At one end the junction does not follow the germline gene, possibly because of a read error. This rearrangement joins TRBV7-2 to TRBJ2-7; possible D gene TRBD2, 6 bases. The CDR3 extends over 15 amino acids. Per germline, CDR1 SGHTA and CDR2 FQGNSA. CDR3 region: CATTPQVAESYEQYF. The CDR3 DNA is TGCGCCACCACCCCCCAAGTAGCGGAATCCTACGAGCAGTACTTC.

This clonotype has ten or more counts. The genes are TRBV25-1 and TRBJ2-5; the D is unclear. From germline, CDR1 is MGHDK and CDR2 SYGVNS. The CDR3 is made up of 14 amino acids. V lost 3 bases and J lost 5, with 13 bases in between. The DNA of the CDR3 is TGTGCCAGCAGTGACCACACACCTCGGGAGACCCAGTACTTC. Protein: CASSDHTPRETQYF.

The chain couples TRBV7-2 to TRBJ2-1; D tentatively reads TRBD1 or TRBD2 (6 bases each). Trimming took off 1 base at V and 4 bases at J, with 14 bases between the two ends. The germline CDR1 and CDR2 sequences are SGHTA and FQGNSA. The CDR3 contains 16 residues. In DNA, the CDR3 is TGTGCCAGCAGCTTAGGACTAGGGGGAGTATACAATGAGCAGTTCTTC. This sequence encodes CASSLGLGGVYNEQFF.

This clonotype appeared a few times. This may come from a read error, since a much larger clone is one base off. This sequence joins TRBV2 and TRBJ1-2; possibly TRBD1 for D (6 bases). The CDR3 is 13 residues long. V lost 7 bases to trimming and J lost 5 bases, with 14 bases between them. The germline V gene encodes CDR1 SNHLY and CDR2 FYNNEI. In DNA, the CDR3 is TGTGCCAGCACCACAGGGAATCGGTATGGCTACACCTTC. It yields the protein CASTTGNRYGYTF.

This clonotype has at least ten counts. The V call is TRBV28, the J call TRBJ1-1; no firm D call. The CDR3 length is 15 residues. The V gene lost 4 bases and the J gene lost 6 bases, with 18 bases spanning the gap. CDR1 is MDHEN and CDR2 is SYDVKM in the germline V gene. Here the CDR3 reads CASSWTWKGVAEAFF. CDR3 nucleotides: TGTGCCAGCAGTTGGACCTGGAAGGGAGTAGCTGAAGCTTTCTTT.

This clonotype was seen at least ten times. This chain uses TRBV6-1 with TRBJ2-1; TRBD1 matches at 9 bases. This CDR3 has 14 residues. Germline lookup yields CDR1 MNHNS and CDR2 SASEGT. The junction had 2 bases not matched to a gene; V was cut back by 4 bases and J by 4 bases. This chain's CDR3 is CASSVDRGYNEQFF. The CDR3 DNA follows: TGTGCCAGCAGTGTGGACAGGGGATACAATGAGCAGTTCTTC.